The sequence of this TCR beta chain was determined in a study of vaccination and CD4 T cells after COVID-19. As for the study in general: Convalescent donors totaled six males and four females, including two who were Hispanic.

Trimming cost V 5 bases and J 5 bases, with 12 bases left between them. This CDR3 comprises 13 residues. Germline V CDR1 and CDR2: SSHAT, FNYEAQ (reference sequence). Treatment specified: approximately nine-day PBMC culture with coronavirus spike peptide pools or control peptides (ViraFEST assay). This clonotype occurred a few times. Its target is not known. Cultured CD4+ T-cell DNA underwent Oncomine TCR Beta short-read sequencing. TCRdb ran MiXCR on the PCR reads and lists one entry per CDR3 protein. The repertoire holds about 9,600 distinct CDR3 sequences, 20% to 30% seen once, with about 12% in the top ten.

The V and J genes are TRBV7-7 and TRBJ1-1; unclear D gene. The sequence was collected from a human donor who had recovered from COVID-19. Sequencing used CD4+ T cells from blood, cultured in vitro, obtained after SARS-CoV-2 vaccination. The CDR3 here is CASSPGLGTEAFF. In nucleotides, the CDR3 is TGTGCCAGCAGCCCAGGTTTGGGGACTGAAGCTTTCTTT. Using reference TRBV7-7 and TRBJ1-1 for the parts outside the CDR3, the full variable domain is GAGVSQSPRYKVTKRGQDVTLRCDPISSHATLYWYQQALGQGPEFLTYFNYEAQPDKSGLPSDRFSAERPEGSISTLTIQRTEQRDSAMYRCASSPGLGTEAFFGQGTRLTVV.